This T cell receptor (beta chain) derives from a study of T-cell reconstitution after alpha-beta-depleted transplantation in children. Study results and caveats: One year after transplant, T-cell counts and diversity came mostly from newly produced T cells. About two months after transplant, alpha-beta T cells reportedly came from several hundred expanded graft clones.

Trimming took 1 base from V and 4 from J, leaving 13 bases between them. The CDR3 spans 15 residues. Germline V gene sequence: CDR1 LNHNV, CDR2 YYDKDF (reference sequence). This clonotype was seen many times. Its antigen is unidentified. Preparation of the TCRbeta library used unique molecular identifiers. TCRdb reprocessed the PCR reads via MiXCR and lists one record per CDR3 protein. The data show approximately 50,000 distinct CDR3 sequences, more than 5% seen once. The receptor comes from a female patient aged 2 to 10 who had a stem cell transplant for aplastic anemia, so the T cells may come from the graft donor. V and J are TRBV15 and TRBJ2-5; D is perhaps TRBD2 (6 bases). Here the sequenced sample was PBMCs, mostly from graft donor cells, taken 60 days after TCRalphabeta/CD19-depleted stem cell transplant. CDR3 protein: CATSRGATRGETQYF. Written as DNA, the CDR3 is TGTGCCACCAGCAGAGGCGCGACTAGAGGAGAGACCCAGTACTTC.